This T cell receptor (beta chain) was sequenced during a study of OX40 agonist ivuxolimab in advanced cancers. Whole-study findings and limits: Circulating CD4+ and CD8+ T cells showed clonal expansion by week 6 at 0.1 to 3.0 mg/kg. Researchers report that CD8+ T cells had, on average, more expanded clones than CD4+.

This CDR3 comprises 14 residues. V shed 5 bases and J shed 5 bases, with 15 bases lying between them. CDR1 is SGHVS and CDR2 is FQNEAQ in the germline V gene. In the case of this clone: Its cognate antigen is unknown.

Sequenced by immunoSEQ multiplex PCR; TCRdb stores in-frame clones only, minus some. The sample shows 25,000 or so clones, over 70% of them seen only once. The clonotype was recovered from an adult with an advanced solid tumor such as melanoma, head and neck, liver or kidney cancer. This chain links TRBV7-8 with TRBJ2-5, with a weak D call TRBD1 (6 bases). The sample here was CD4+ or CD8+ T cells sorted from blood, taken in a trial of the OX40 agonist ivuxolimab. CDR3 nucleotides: TGTGCCAGCAGCCCCGGACAGCCAGAGGAGACCCAGTACTTC. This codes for CASSPGQPEETQYF.